This T cell receptor (beta chain) stems from a study of read filtering for tumor transcriptome and immune sequencing. Germline loops: CDR1 MNHGY, CDR2 SAAAGT. The CDR3 sequence is 15 residues long. Trimming took off 3 bases at V and 3 bases at J, with 12 bases between the two ends. Molecular barcoded adaptors covering alpha/delta and beta/gamma chains were used on approximately 400 ng RNA. TCRdb passed the reads through MiXCR, listing each CDR3 protein once. The sample contains 57,000 or so distinct CDR3 sequences, roughly 19% of which appear only once. Sequencing was done on a sample of a population of CD138-negative cells sorted from bone marrow. This receptor was taken from a donor aged 40 or older with multiple myeloma. V usage is TRBV6-8 and J usage is TRBJ1-5; no clear D. The CDR3: CASSYSRILNQPQHF. As DNA, the CDR3 is TGTGCCAGCAGTTATAGCAGGATCCTCAATCAGCCCCAGCATTTT.